This T cell receptor (beta chain) appears in the sequencing data of a study of OX40 agonist ivuxolimab in advanced cancers. This table comes from immunoSEQ multiplex PCR, and its TCRdb copy is limited to in-frame clones, with some not included. The sample contains around 50,000 clones, 80% to 90% of which appear only once. Trimming took off 0 bases at V and 5 bases at J, with 13 bases between the two ends. CDR1 MNHEY and CDR2 SVGAGI come from the germline V gene. The CDR3 loop spans 15 amino acids. Patients were ineligible given autoimmune disease history or systemic immunosuppression. V gene TRBV6-5 combines with J gene TRBJ1-1; TRBD1 might be the D (5 bases). This clonotype originated in an adult with an advanced solid tumor such as melanoma, head and neck, liver or kidney cancer. The input for sequencing was CD4+ or CD8+ T cells sorted from blood, taken in a trial of the OX40 agonist ivuxolimab. CDR3 residues: CASSYSGGLRTEAFF. CDR3 DNA: TGTGCCAGCAGTTACTCGGGGGGTTTGAGGACTGAAGCTTTCTTT.